These T cell receptor beta chains were read from a single sample in a study of OX40 agonist ivuxolimab in advanced cancers. Here immunoSEQ multiplex PCR was the method, and the copy in TCRdb shows in-frame clones only, minus some. The sample has around 65,000 clones; 70% to 90% are singletons. The material was CD4+ or CD8+ T cells sorted from blood, obtained in a trial of the OX40 agonist ivuxolimab. These receptors all stem from an adult with an advanced solid tumor such as melanoma, head and neck, liver or kidney cancer. Each CDR3 is given with its conserved first and last residue. Clone size is shown for a subset of rows, as once, few, many or a class of expanded clone.

>TRBV5-1|14|.
CASSLQGSYNEQFF
>TRBV29-1|13|few
CSVDSGWNTEAFF
>TRBV6-6|14|.
CASSRQGTGTEAFF
>TRBV21-1|13|.
CASSTGLKNIQYF
>TRBV18|12|.
CASSTNTGELFF
>TRBV18|16|.
CASSPPTLLSTDTQYF
>TRBV9|15|.
CASSVGTGFRSEQFF
>TRBV6-5|11|.
CASSYSSSQYF
>TRBV27|16|few
CASSLRAQSYNSPLHF
>TRBV19|18|.
CASSITQQGWDDGQPQHF
>TRBV28|14|.
CASRLGGRREKLFF
>TRBV18|13|once
CASSPGANEKLFF
>TRBV18|14|.
CASSPPGGLAEAFF
>TRBV9|14|.
CASSAHQGTGELFF
>TRBV27|15|.
CASSPLAGGRYEQYF
>TRBV7-9|14|.
CASSQGTSGNTIYF
>TRBV6-1|17|.
CASSEALLGHLNQPQHF
>TRBV5-6|14|.
CASSLRGFRYEQYF
>TRBV18|18|.
CASSPTFPRGAAGNTIYF
>TRBV11-2|15|.
CASSLNSPEISPLHF
>TRBV6-6|16|.
CASRAGTGGENTEAFF
>TRBV30|15|.
CAWSVLAGRADTQYF
>TRBV11-2|18|.
CASSLDGVVGLAKNIQYF
>TRBV9|15|.
CASSVTGQSNEKLFF
>TRBV7-2|13|few
CASSYWTGIEQYF
>TRBV30|13|.
CAWGWTGGYEQYF
>TRBV6-6|14|.
CASSYGTSRNEQYF
>TRBV19|18|.
CASSRHGQGGGSKNIQYF
>TRBV11-2|15|.
CASSLGSGTTYEQYF
>TRBV9|14|.
CASSVEGGGETQYF
>TRBV6-1|15|.
CASSVERGGGDTQYF
>TRBV2|15|.
CASSESSGGAGELFF
>TRBV11-2|13|.
CASSLHGQGATLF
>TRBV5-6|13|once
CASSRTGISGYTF
>TRBV6-1|14|.
CASSEWGKNQPQHF
>TRBV30|12|.
CACQTGGHIQYF
>TRBV11-2|15|.
CASSLVGGAGETQYF
>TRBV4-2|16|.
CASSQAVGQGAYGYTF
>TRBV7-8|13|.
CASSRTYSSPLHF
>TRBV6-1|16|once
CASSEERGPGNQPQHF
>TRBV7-8|13|.
CASSPLAGGSLYF
>TRBV5-4|14|few
CASSLAGGGAGYTF
>TRBV18|16|.
CASSPETGKNSYEQYF
>TRBV5-1|16|.
CASSLGLVSVEETQYF
>TRBV4-3|19|.
CASSQDISLAGISTDTQYF
>TRBV28|12|.
CASVGITDTQYF
>TRBV18|15|.
CASSPLAGVYNEQFF
>TRBV4-1|18|.
CASSPLRGQRGGQETQYF
>TRBV5-4|12|.
CASTRDGNEQFF
>TRBV10-1|14|once
CASSDSGGNQPQHF
>TRBV7-9|14|.
CASSSLESGNTIYF